This T cell receptor beta chain is from a study of cytomegalovirus exposure and HLA in healthy donors. Broader study findings: TRBV6-2, TRBV6-3 and some other V segments were unresolvable in 87-base-pair reads.

PCR employed 60 Vbeta and 13 Jbeta primers. Data came from immunoSEQ multiplex PCR; TCRdb stores just in-frame clones and leaves some out. The data show roughly 100,000 clones, about 80% seen once. As for this clone: What it binds is unknown.

Trimming shortened V by 3 bases and J by 3 bases, and 15 bases separated the two germline ends. CDR3 length: 15 residues. Germline V gene data show CDR1 as SGHVS and CDR2 as FQNEAQ. Sequencing input: PBMCs. V and J are TRBV7-8 and TRBJ2-7; maybe TRBD2 (5 bases). The origin of this receptor is a man aged 25 to 40 in good health and CMV-seropositive. The chain's CDR3 is CASSLDPSYFYEQYF. As DNA, the CDR3 is TGTGCCAGCAGCTTGGACCCTAGCTACTTCTACGAGCAGTACTTC.